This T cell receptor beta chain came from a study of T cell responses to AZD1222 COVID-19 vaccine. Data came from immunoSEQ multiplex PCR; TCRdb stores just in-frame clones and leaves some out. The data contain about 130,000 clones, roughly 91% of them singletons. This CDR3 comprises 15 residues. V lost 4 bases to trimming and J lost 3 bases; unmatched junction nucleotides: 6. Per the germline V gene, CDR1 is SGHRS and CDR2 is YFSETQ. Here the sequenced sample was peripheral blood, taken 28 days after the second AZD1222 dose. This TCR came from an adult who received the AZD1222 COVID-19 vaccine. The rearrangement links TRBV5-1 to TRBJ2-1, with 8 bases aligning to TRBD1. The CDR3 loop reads CASSEGTGSYNEQFF. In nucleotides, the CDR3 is TGCGCCAGCAGCGAAGGGACAGGTAGCTACAATGAGCAGTTCTTC. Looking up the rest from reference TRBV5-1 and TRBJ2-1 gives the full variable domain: KAGVTQTPRYLIKTRGQQVTLSCSPISGHRSVSWYQQTPGQGLQFLFEYFSETQRNKGNFPGRFSGRQFSNSRSEMNVSTLELGDSALYLCASSEGTGSYNEQFFGPGTRLTVL.